This record covers a single TCR beta chain. This record comes from a study of T cell changes during pregnancy in multiple sclerosis. CDR1 is SGHTA, CDR2 FQGNSA, per germline. J was trimmed by 5 bases and V by 9 bases; bases with no gene match: 6. CDR3 length: 13 residues. The data were produced by immunoSEQ multiplex PCR, yet TCRdb's version contains in-frame clones alone and is incomplete. The data contain about 100,000 clones, around 93% of them singletons. This sequence originates from a female donor with multiple sclerosis, enrolled in a pregnancy study. The sequences come from peripheral blood, collected after pregnancy. The chain couples TRBV7-2 to TRBJ2-7, with 11 bases matching TRBD2. CDR3 in DNA: TGTGCCAGTGGGCTAGCGGGAGGTAACGAGCAGTACTTC. Protein sequence: CASGLAGGNEQYF.